The 22 T cell receptor beta chains below come from one sample, sequenced in a study of blood T cell repertoires in COVID-19. Assay used: immunoSEQ multiplex PCR; TCRdb lists only in-frame clones, some missing. The data hold around 250,000 clones, with about 90% observed a single time. Sequenced sample: PBMCs or T cells enriched from blood (not recorded which). The receptor source for this set is a human donor in a cohort exposed to, infected with or recovered from COVID-19 (not recorded which). The donor label of this sample is uncertain.

V gene TRBV27 combines with J gene TRBJ1-2; 8 bases are a match to TRBD1. Germline V gene sequence: CDR1 MNHEY, CDR2 SMNVEV (reference sequence). Trimming removed 5 bases from V and 5 bases from J; junction bases left unmatched: 10. This CDR3 is 15 amino acids long. This CDR3 reads CASSPGTGGYYGYTF. DNA of the CDR3: TGTGCCAGCAGTCCCGGGACAGGAGGGTATTATGGCTACACCTTC.

The chain recombines TRBV10-3 with TRBJ2-7, with 7 bases matching TRBD1. Per the germline V gene, CDR1 is ENHRY and CDR2 is SYGVKD. The CDR3 covers 14 residues. Unmatched junction bases numbered 6, after V lost 3 bases and J lost 4 bases. The DNA of the CDR3 is TGTGCCATCAGTGACACAGGGGAAAGATACGAGCAGTACTTC. It is translated as CAISDTGERYEQYF.

The chain has TRBV5-6 and TRBJ2-3; tentative D call: TRBD2 (7 bases). The CDR3 extends over 16 amino acids. The V gene lost 2 bases and the J gene lost 9 bases, with 22 bases spanning the gap. CDR1 and CDR2 (germline): SGHDT, YYEEEE. CDR3 nucleotides: TGTGCCAGCAGCTTTCAAGGGGGGGCACAGATAAGCACGCAGTATTTT. Its protein product is CASSFQGGAQISTQYF.

This chain uses TRBV3-1 (or the pseudogene TRBV3-2) with TRBJ1-2; TRBD1 aligns across 9 bases. The V gene end was trimmed by 4 bases and the J gene end by 6 bases; junction bases not matched to a gene: 9. CDR1 and CDR2 (germline): LGHDT, YNNKEL (reference sequence). The CDR3 has 15 amino acids. As DNA, the CDR3 is TGTGCCAGCAGCCGGACAGGGGAGGCGAGGGATGGCTACACCTTC. Protein sequence: CASSRTGEARDGYTF.

The chain couples TRBV30 to TRBJ2-3, with 13 bases lining up with TRBD2. Germline values: CDR1 GTSNPN, CDR2 SVGIG (reference sequence). This CDR3 comprises 15 residues. V gave up 5 bases and J gave up 6 bases; unmatched junction bases: 8. The CDR3 DNA sequence: TGTGCCTGGGGCCGACTAGCGGGGGGCGGGGATACGCAGTATTTT. Residues: CAWGRLAGGGDTQYF.

This rearrangement joins TRBV29-1 to TRBJ2-1; 9 bases line up with TRBD1. The CDR3 spans 14 residues. CDR1 is SQVTM and CDR2 is ANQGSEA in the germline V gene. J was trimmed by 6 bases and V by 3 bases; bases with no gene match: 6. CDR3 region: CSVDPGQGGNEQFF. The CDR3 DNA is TGCAGCGTTGATCCGGGACAGGGAGGCAATGAGCAGTTCTTC.

The chain employs TRBV29-1 and TRBJ2-2; 7 positions agree with TRBD1. The germline V gene has CDR1 SQVTM and CDR2 ANQGSEA. With V trimmed by 4 bases and J by 1 base, 3 bases remained unmatched. The CDR3 spans 14 residues. The CDR3 coding sequence is TGCAGCGTTGGGACAGGAAGGAACACCGGGGAGCTGTTTTTT. As protein: CSVGTGRNTGELFF.

Written as DNA, the CDR3 is TGTGCCAGCAGCCAACAGGGGGCCTACGAGCAGTACTTC. Its translation is CASSQQGAYEQYF. The rearrangement uses TRBV7-9 and TRBJ2-7; TRBD1 aligns across 8 bases. The J segment lost 2 bases and the V segment lost 5 bases, leaving 2 bases of the junction unmatched. The V gene's germline CDR1 is SEHNR and CDR2 FQNEAQ (reference sequence). The CDR3 sequence is 13 residues long.

V is TRBV4-2 and J is TRBJ1-5; TRBD1 agrees at 8 bases. The CDR3 covers 18 residues. The V segment lost 0 bases and the J segment 0 bases; nucleotides outside the gene matches: 7. Looked up from germline, CDR1 is LGHNA and CDR2 is YNFKEQ. The CDR3 DNA sequence: TGTGCCAGCAGCCAAGATTCGGGCAGGGGGCATAGCAATCAGCCCCAGCATTTT. Amino acids: CASSQDSGRGHSNQPQHF.

V and J are TRBV19 and TRBJ2-2, with TRBD1 identical over 8 bases. This CDR3 is 15 amino acids long. Per the germline V gene, CDR1 is LNHDA and CDR2 is SQIVND (reference sequence). After removal of 3 bases from V and 5 bases from J, the junction contained 5 bases not matched to a gene. The CDR3 loop is CASSIGQGATGELFF. The CDR3 DNA is TGTGCCAGTAGTATTGGGCAGGGGGCGACCGGGGAGCTGTTTTTT.

This clone was picked up one time. Here the CDR3 reads CASSLRLDTEAFF. CDR3 sequence (DNA): TGTGCCAGCAGCTTACGGTTAGACACTGAAGCTTTCTTT. The rearrangement links TRBV11-3 to TRBJ1-1; D is unclear. Germline CDR1 reads SGHNT; CDR2 reads YENEEA. The CDR3 extends over 13 amino acids. V lost 2 bases and J 3 bases, leaving 7 bases between the germline ends.

The chain has TRBV11-2 and TRBJ1-3; tentative D call: TRBD1 (6 bases). Trimming cost V 3 bases and J 3 bases, with 9 bases left between them. Germline CDR1 and CDR2: SGHAT and FQNNGV. The CDR3 is 14 residues long. CDR3 DNA sequence: TGTGCCAGCAGCTTGTGGACAGTTGGAAACACCATATATTTT. Translating gives CASSLWTVGNTIYF.

This rearrangement joins TRBV24-1 to TRBJ2-3; 9 nucleotides align to TRBD1. The CDR3 contains 15 residues. The germline gives CDR1 KGHDR, CDR2 SFDVKD. Trimming cost V 10 bases and J 3 bases; bases outside gene matches: 10. CDR3 protein: CATSLGQGITDTQYF. In nucleotides, the CDR3 is TGTGCCACTTCCCTCGGACAGGGGATAACAGATACGCAGTATTTT.

The chain employs TRBV18 and TRBJ1-4, with 9 positions matching TRBD1. Germline lookup yields CDR1 KGHSH and CDR2 LQKENI. With 4 bases clipped from V and 7 bases from J, the junction kept 7 bases outside the gene matches. The CDR3 spans 15 residues. This CDR3 is CASSQRDRVIEKLFF. In nucleotides, the CDR3 is TGTGCCAGCTCACAGAGGGACAGGGTGATTGAAAAACTGTTTTTT.

This chain links TRBV2 with TRBJ1-1; weak D call: TRBD1 (5 bases). Trimming took 0 bases from V and 3 from J, leaving 8 bases between them. Germline CDR1 is SNHLY and CDR2 is FYNNEI. The CDR3 runs to 14 residues. Written as DNA, the CDR3 is TGTGCCAGCAGTGAAGCGGGGCTGTACACTGAAGCTTTCTTT. Residues: CASSEAGLYTEAFF. The whole variable domain, remainder taken from reference TRBV2 and TRBJ1-1, is EPEVTQTPSHQVTQMGQEVILRCVPISNHLYFYWYRQILGQKVEFLVSFYNNEISEKSEIFDDQFSVERPDGSNFTLKIRSTKLEDSAMYFCASSEAGLYTEAFFGQGTRLTVV.

The chain carries TRBV9 and TRBJ2-3; D is unclear. Trimming pared 0 bases from V and 0 bases from J, leaving 2 bases between. The CDR3 runs to 13 residues. Germline CDR1 is SGDLS and CDR2 is YYNGEE. The CDR3 nucleotides are TGTGCCAGCAGCGTAGTAAGCACAGATACGCAGTATTTT. This sequence encodes CASSVVSTDTQYF.

The gene calls are TRBV4-1 and TRBJ2-2, with D maybe TRBD1 (6 bases). Germline V gene lookup returns CDR1 MGHRA and CDR2 YSYEKL. The CDR3 contains 16 residues. Trimming shortened V by 0 bases and J by 0 bases, and 8 bases separated the two germline ends. CDR3: CASSQDDRSNTGELFF. The DNA of the CDR3 is TGCGCCAGCAGCCAAGACGACAGGTCGAACACCGGGGAGCTGTTTTTT.

The V gene is TRBV2, the J gene TRBJ2-7; TRBD1 matches at 7 bases. V gave up 5 bases and J gave up 1 base; unmatched junction bases: 5. CDR3 length equals 14 residues. Germline V lookup: CDR1 SNHLY, CDR2 FYNNEI. CDR3 nucleotides: TGTGCCAGCAGTCGACAGGGACGGTCCTACGAGCAGTACTTC. As protein: CASSRQGRSYEQYF.

The CDR3 DNA follows: TGCAGCGTCGTTGGCGGGATTAAGCTAGCCAAAAACATTCAGTACTTC. It codes for CSVVGGIKLAKNIQYF. The rearrangement links TRBV29-1 to TRBJ2-4; D possibly corresponds to TRBD2 (6 bases). This CDR3 comprises 16 residues. Germline V lookup: CDR1 SQVTM, CDR2 ANQGSEA. V was trimmed by 6 bases and J by 0 bases, leaving 18 bases between them.

This chain joins TRBV7-2 and TRBJ2-3; D is perhaps TRBD1 (6 bases). Germline V gene sequence: CDR1 SGHTA, CDR2 FQGNSA. V dropped 3 bases and J dropped 0 bases, with 10 bases sitting between them. The CDR3 contains 15 residues. DNA for the CDR3: TGTGCCAGCAGCTTGAGGGGGTCGAGCACAGATACGCAGTATTTT. It specifies CASSLRGSSTDTQYF. Complete variable domain (other parts from reference TRBV7-2 and TRBJ2-3): GAGVSQSPSNKVTEKGKDVELRCDPISGHTALYWYRQSLGQGLEFLIYFQGNSAPDKSGLPSDRFSAERTGGSVSTLTIQRTQQEDSAVYLCASSLRGSSTDTQYFGPGTRLTVL.

The V and J genes are TRBV10-3 and TRBJ1-1; possibly TRBD1 for D (5 bases). Germline V gene lookup returns CDR1 ENHRY and CDR2 SYGVKD. The CDR3 runs to 14 residues. Trimming took 0 bases from V and 1 from J, leaving 6 bases between them. DNA of the CDR3: TGTGCCATCAGTGAGTCCGGGGGGAACACTGAAGCTTTCTTT. Amino acid sequence: CAISESGGNTEAFF.

The CDR3 DNA sequence: TGTGCCAGCGGGGGGAACGGTCCAGGGAATCAGCCCCAGCATTTT. This gives the protein CASGGNGPGNQPQHF. The rearrangement joins TRBV2 to TRBJ1-5, with D tentatively TRBD1 (5 bases). Between the trimmed V and J ends, which lost 8 bases and 4 bases, there was a span of 18 bases. Germline CDR1 SNHLY, CDR2 FYNNEI. This CDR3 comprises 15 residues.